One sample yielded the 7 T cell receptor beta chains listed below, sequenced in a study of blood T cell repertoires in COVID-19. Here immunoSEQ multiplex PCR was the method, and the copy in TCRdb shows in-frame clones only, minus some. The table lists 250,000 or so clones, roughly 85% of them singletons. The sequencing sample was made of PBMCs or T cells enriched from blood (not recorded which). Receptors were obtained from a woman aged 45-59 years who had been exposed to COVID-19.

A single count supports this clone. This chain joins TRBV10-3 and TRBJ1-4; D is possibly TRBD1 (6 bases). V lost 10 bases and J 6 bases, leaving 15 bases between the germline ends. Germline CDR1 ENHRY, CDR2 SYGVKD. The CDR3 loop spans 13 amino acids. The CDR3 bases are TGTGCCACCCACAGGGAGTCCGATGAAAAACTGTTTTTT. This codes for CATHRESDEKLFF.

There are a few counts of this clone. The chain has TRBV7-8 and TRBJ1-5, with no clear D. V lost 5 bases and J lost 2, with 13 bases in between. The germline gives CDR1 SGHVS, CDR2 FQNEAQ. This CDR3 is 15 amino acids long. The CDR3 DNA reads as TGTGCCAGCAGCCTGGGTGACAAGGGCAATCAGCCCCAGCATTTT. Protein sequence: CASSLGDKGNQPQHF.

This chain uses TRBV6-5 with TRBJ1-1; possibly TRBD1 for D (6 bases). The V gene lost 4 bases and the J gene lost 6 bases, with 12 bases spanning the gap. The CDR3 is 13 amino acids. The germline V gene encodes CDR1 MNHEY and CDR2 SVGAGI. CDR3 sequence: CASSLDRWAEAFF. The CDR3 DNA follows: TGTGCCAGCAGTTTAGACAGGTGGGCTGAAGCTTTCTTT.

This clone has a single count. The rearrangement links TRBV6-5 to TRBJ1-1, with D unclear. The length of the CDR3 is 14 residues. Germline lookup yields CDR1 MNHEY and CDR2 SVGAGI. Between the trimmed V and J ends, which lost 9 bases and 1 base, there was a span of 15 bases. DNA of the CDR3: TGTGCCAGTGGAGGGTTGGGGTGGAACACTGAAGCTTTCTTT. Amino acid sequence: CASGGLGWNTEAFF.

V usage is TRBV25-1 and J usage is TRBJ2-7; TRBD1 matches 7 bases. The J segment lost 9 bases and the V segment lost 7 bases, leaving 12 bases of the junction unmatched. This CDR3 contains 13 residues. Germline CDR1 reads MGHDK; CDR2 reads SYGVNS. The chain's CDR3 is CASTRTGLTGQYF. The CDR3 coding sequence is TGTGCCAGCACCCGGACAGGACTGACGGGGCAGTACTTC.

The chain couples TRBV19 to TRBJ2-5, with TRBD1 matching 7 bases. Germline assignment: CDR1 LNHDA and CDR2 SQIVND (reference sequence). Losses at the gene ends were 3 bases for V and 5 bases for J; bases not matched to a gene: 9. The CDR3 runs to 15 residues. The CDR3 DNA sequence: TGTGCCAGTAGTATGGGTAGGGGGCGCTTCGAGACCCAGTACTTC. Protein product: CASSMGRGRFETQYF.

This chain joins TRBV10-3 and TRBJ2-1; a weak D match, TRBD1 (7 bases). CDR3 length: 16 amino acids. Between the trimmed V and J ends, which lost 4 bases and 7 bases, there was a span of 20 bases. Per germline, CDR1 ENHRY and CDR2 SYGVKD. The CDR3, as DNA: TGTGCCATCAGTGTTTTAGGGGGCAAAGGGGGGAATGAGCAGTTCTTC. Its translation: CAISVLGGKGGNEQFF.